This entry is about one T cell receptor beta chain. The data were taken from a study of blood T cell repertoires in COVID-19. The authors' processing: Estimated nucleated cell counts came from reference gene primer amplification. Profiled with immunoSEQ multiplex PCR; TCRdb holds only in-frame clones, not every one. The V and J calls and clone size are taken from that table; D and trimming were inferred from the DNA. This table has 120,000 or so clones, about 86% appearing once. In germline, CDR1 is SGHRS, CDR2 YFSETQ. Trimming took 4 bases from V and 3 from J; bases not matched to a gene: 9. The CDR3 is 15 residues long.

Sequencing was carried out using peripheral blood. The rearrangement uses TRBV5-1 and TRBJ2-7; 8 bases map to TRBD2. The origin of this receptor is a woman aged 45 to 65 with acute or convalescent COVID-19. The CDR3 loop reads CASSPTLAGLYEQYF. The CDR3 DNA follows: TGCGCCAGCAGCCCGACCCTAGCGGGCCTCTACGAGCAGTACTTC.